The source of this TCR beta chain is a study of cytomegalovirus exposure and HLA in healthy donors. Turning to the study itself: Early on, a data release was issued that held roughly 86 million unique TCRs from HLA-typed donors.

V gave up 1 base and J gave up 3 bases, with 13 bases separating them. Germline loops: CDR1 SGHVS, CDR2 FNYEAQ. The CDR3 loop spans 15 amino acids. Primers included in the PCR were 60 Vbeta and 13 Jbeta primers. Measured with immunoSEQ multiplex PCR; TCRdb has only the in-frame clones, and not every one. The table lists roughly 80,000 clones, approximately 84% of them singletons. A remark on this clone: Its antigen remains unidentified.

Study-wide results and caveats: Rarity marked most TCR sequences, yet some public TCRs occurred in many donors. Among the sequence variants, a highly shared cluster was likely an artifact of sequencing.

Sequenced material: PBMCs. The genes are TRBV7-6 and TRBJ2-7; possibly TRBD2 for D (6 bases). This TCR was sampled from a woman aged 45-65 years in good health and CMV-seronegative. The CDR3 region is CASSLGRGSGYEQYF. For the CDR3, the DNA is TGTGCCAGCAGCTTAGGGCGGGGTAGCGGCTACGAGCAGTACTTC.